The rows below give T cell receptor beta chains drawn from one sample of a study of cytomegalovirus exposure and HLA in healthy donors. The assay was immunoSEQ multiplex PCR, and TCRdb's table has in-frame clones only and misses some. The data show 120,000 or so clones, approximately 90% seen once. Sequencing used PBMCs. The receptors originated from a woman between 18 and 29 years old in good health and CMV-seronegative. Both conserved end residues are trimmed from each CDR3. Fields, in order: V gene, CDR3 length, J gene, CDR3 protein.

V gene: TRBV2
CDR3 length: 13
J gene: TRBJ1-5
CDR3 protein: ASSEGQGHNQPQH

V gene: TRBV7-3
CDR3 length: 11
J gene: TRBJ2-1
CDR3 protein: ASSPLAGGGQF

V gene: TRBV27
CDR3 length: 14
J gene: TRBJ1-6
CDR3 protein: ASRSATGRHNSPLH

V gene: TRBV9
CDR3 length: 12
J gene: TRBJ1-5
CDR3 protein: ASSPDRYGQPQH

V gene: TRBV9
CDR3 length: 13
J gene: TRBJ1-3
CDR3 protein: ASSVGGFAENTIY

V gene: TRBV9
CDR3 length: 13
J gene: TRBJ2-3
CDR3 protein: ASSPRRGATDTQY

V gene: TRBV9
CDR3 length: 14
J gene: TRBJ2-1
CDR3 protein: ASGTAGSGKRNEQF

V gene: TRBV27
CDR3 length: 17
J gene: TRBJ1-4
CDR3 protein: ASIEPRDRVEGANEKLF

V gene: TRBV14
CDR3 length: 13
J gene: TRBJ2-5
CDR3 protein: ASSQVRGPQETQY

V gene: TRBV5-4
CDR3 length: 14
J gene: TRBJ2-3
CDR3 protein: ASSPGTSGRWDTQY

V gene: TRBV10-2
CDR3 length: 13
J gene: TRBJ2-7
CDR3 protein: ASTALRTGDYEQY

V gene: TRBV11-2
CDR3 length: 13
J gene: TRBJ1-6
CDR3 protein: ASSSSGTTNSPLH

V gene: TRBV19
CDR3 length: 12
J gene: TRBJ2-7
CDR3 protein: ASSKSGNTYEQY

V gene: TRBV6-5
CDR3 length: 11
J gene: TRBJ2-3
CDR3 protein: ASSRQRTDTQY

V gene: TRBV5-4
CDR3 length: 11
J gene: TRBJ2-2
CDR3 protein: ASRITGAGELF

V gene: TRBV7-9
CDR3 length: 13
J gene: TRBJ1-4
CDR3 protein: ASSLGASTNEKLF

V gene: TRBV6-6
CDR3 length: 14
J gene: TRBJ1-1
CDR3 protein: ASSYKYGAGGTEAF

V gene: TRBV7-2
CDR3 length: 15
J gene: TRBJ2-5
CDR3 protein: ASSLRRRASGQETQY

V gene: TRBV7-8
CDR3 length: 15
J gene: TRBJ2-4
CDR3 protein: ASSLALAGGAKNIQY

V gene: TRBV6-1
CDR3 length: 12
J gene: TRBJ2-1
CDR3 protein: ATKIRGSYNEQF

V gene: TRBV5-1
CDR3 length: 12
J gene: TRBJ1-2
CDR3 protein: ASSGGLGNYGYT

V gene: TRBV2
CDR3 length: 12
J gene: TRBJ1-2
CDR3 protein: ASSGQGGDYGYT

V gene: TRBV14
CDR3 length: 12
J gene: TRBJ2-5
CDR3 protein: ASSQRERFGTQY

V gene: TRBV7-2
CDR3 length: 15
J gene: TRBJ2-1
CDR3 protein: ASSLGWGGRVYNEQF

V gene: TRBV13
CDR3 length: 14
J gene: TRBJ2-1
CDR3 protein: ASSSGTSGSYNEQF

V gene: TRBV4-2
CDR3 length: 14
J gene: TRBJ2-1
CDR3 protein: ASSQGGQQIYNEQF

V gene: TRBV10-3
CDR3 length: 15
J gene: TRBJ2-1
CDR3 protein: AISEHAVAGVSNEQF

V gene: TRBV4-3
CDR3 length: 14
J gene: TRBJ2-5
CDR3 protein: ASSQVASGSFETQY

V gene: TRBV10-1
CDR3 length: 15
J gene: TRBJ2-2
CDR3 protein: ASSPTGQGAYTGELF

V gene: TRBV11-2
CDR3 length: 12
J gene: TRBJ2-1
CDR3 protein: ASSFGTGDNEQF

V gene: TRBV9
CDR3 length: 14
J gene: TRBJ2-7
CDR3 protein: ASSVAPLAGHYEQY

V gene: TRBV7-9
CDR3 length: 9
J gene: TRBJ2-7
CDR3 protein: ASSATYEQY